What follows describes a single TCR beta chain. Its antigen remains unknown. The PCR was carried out with 60 Vbeta primers and 13 Jbeta primers. Profiled with immunoSEQ multiplex PCR; TCRdb holds only in-frame clones, not every one. Seen here are over 150,000 clones, 75% to 90% observed once, and the top ten hold 0.95% to 1.5%. The entry originates in a study of cytomegalovirus exposure and HLA in healthy donors. Study findings and constraints: Later analysis showed TCR association rates varying by HLA locus, highest for DRB1 and lowest for HLA-C. The study listed about 150 cytomegalovirus-associated TCR beta chains. One variant, a missense change in DCLRE1C, was linked in a later analysis to TCR beta V- and J-gene trimming.

Donors were nominally healthy when sampled, though unrecorded immune exposures were likely. The CDR3 is 15 amino acids. The V gene's germline CDR1 is MNHEY and CDR2 SVGAGI. The V gene end was trimmed by 2 bases and the J gene end by 8 bases; junction bases not matched to a gene: 8. The TCR was taken from a boy under 10 years old in good health and CMV-seronegative. The rearrangement uses TRBV6-5 and TRBJ2-1, with 8 nucleotides matching TRBD2. The sequenced material came from PBMCs. DNA for the CDR3: TGTGCCAGCAGTTACACCAGCGGGAGTATGGATGAGCAGTTCTTC. This codes for CASSYTSGSMDEQFF.